The present TCR beta chain was sequenced within a study of a mutant IDH1 vaccine in newly diagnosed glioma. In the study overall: The start of vaccination came 4-6 weeks after radiotherapy alone, or with temozolomide cycles. Of the patients given treatment, approximately 60% were male and approximately 40% were female, and a mean age of around 38 years was recorded. Patients' prior therapy spanned radiotherapy, temozolomide, or both; most underwent both.

The repertoire was sequenced with immunoSEQ multiplex PCR; TCRdb's copy has only in-frame clones and lacks some. Counted here are just over 80,000 clones, approximately 85% occurring once; the ten biggest clones make up 2% to 2.5%. On this clone itself: What it recognizes is unknown.

Time point here: week 23, last vaccination. In every dose of vaccine, 300 ug of mutant IDH1 20-mer peptide was given alongside topical imiquimod. The CDR3 has 16 amino acids. Trimming cost V 0 bases and J 6 bases; bases outside gene matches: 6. Germline CDR1 is SGHNT and CDR2 is YYREEE (reference sequence). Study-wide results and limits: Vaccine-induced responses were seen in roughly 93% of patients, spanning several MHC alleles.

Material: PBMCs, obtained from a glioma patient whose treatment included an IDH1 peptide vaccine. The chain carries TRBV5-4 and TRBJ2-2; 9 nucleotides agree with TRBD2. The TCR was taken from a man younger than 45 with glioma. Some clones in this sample may be carry-over from other donors' samples. The CDR3 DNA reads TGTGCCAGCAGCTTGGGTAGCGGGGGCCCGGCCGGGGAGCTGTTTTTT. Translation gives CASSLGSGGPAGELFF.